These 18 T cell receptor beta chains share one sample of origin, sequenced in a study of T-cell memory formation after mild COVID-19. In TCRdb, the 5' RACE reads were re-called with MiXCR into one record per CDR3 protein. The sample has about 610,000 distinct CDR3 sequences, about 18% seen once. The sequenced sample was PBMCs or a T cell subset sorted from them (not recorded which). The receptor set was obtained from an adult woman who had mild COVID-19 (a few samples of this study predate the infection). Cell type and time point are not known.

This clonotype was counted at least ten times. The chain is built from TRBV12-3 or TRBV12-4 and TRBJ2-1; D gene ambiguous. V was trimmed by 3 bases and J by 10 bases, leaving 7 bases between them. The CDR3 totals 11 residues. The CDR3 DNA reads TGTGCCAGCAGTTTCGGTCTCGAGCAGTTCTTC. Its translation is CASSFGLEQFF.

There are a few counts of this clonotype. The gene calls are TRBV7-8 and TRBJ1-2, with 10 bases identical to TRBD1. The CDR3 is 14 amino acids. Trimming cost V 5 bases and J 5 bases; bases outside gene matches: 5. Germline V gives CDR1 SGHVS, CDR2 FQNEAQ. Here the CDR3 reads CASSPTGGRYGYTF. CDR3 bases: TGTGCCAGCAGCCCGACAGGGGGCCGGTATGGCTACACCTTC.

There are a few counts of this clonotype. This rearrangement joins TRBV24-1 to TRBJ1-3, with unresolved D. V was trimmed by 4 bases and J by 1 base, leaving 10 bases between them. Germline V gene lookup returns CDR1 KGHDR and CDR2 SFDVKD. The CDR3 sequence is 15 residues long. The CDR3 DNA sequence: TGTGCCACCAGTGAACGCCCGAGTTCTGGAAACACCATATATTTT. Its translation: CATSERPSSGNTIYF.

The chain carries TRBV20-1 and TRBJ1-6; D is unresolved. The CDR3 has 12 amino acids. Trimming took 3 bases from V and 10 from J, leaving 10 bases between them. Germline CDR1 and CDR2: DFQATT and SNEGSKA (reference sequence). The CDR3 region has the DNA TGCAGTGCTAGGGGCGGTGGATCACCCCTCCACTTT. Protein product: CSARGGGSPLHF.

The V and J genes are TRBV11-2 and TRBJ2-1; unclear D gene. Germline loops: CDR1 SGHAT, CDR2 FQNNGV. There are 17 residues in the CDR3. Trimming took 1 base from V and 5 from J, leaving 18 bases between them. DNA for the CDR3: TGTGCCAGCAGCTTAGTCCCGCCTTGGACCATCGACAATGAGCAGTTCTTC. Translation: CASSLVPPWTIDNEQFF. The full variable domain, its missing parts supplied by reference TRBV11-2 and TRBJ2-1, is EAGVAQSPRYKIIEKRQSVAFWCNPISGHATLYWYQQILGQGPKLLIQFQNNGVVDDSQLPKDRFSAERLKGVDSTLKIQPAKLEDSAVYLCASSLVPPWTIDNEQFFGPGTRLTVL.

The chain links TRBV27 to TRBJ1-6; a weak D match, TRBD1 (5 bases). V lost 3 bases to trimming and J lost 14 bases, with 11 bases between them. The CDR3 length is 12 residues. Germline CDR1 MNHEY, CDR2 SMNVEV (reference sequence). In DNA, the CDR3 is TGTGCCAGCAGTTTCCCCGGGGGGGCCCTCCACTTT. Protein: CASSFPGGALHF.

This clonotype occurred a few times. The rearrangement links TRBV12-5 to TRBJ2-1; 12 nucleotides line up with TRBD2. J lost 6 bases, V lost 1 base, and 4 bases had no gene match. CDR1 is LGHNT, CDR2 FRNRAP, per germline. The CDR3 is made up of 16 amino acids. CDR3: CASGLASGRASNEQFF. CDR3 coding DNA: TGTGCTAGTGGTTTGGCTAGCGGGAGGGCCTCCAATGAGCAGTTCTTC.

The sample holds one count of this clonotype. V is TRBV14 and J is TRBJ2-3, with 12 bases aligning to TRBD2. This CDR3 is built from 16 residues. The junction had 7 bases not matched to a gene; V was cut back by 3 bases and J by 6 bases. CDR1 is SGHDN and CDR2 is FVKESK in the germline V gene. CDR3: CASSQPLAGGLDTQYF. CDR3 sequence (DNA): TGTGCCAGCAGCCAGCCTCTAGCGGGAGGGTTGGATACGCAGTATTTT.

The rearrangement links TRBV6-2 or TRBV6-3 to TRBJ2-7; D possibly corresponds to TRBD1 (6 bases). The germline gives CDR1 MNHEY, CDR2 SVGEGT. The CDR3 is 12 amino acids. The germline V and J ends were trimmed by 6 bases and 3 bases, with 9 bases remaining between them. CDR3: CASRGRGYEQYF. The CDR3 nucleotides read TGTGCCAGCAGGGGCAGGGGCTACGAGCAGTACTTC.

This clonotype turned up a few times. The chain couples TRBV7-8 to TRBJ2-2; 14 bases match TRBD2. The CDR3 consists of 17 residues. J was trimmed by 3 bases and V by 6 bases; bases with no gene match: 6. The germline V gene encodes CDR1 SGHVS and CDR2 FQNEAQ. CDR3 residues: CASRIGLAGGYTGELFF. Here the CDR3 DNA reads TGTGCCAGCAGAATAGGACTAGCGGGAGGATACACCGGGGAGCTGTTTTTT.

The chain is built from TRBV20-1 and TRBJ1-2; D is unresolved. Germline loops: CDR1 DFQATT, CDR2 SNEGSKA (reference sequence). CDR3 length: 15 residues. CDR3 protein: CRSKGGPEFNYGYTF. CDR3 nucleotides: TGCAGGTCCAAGGGCGGACCAGAATTCAACTATGGCTACACCTTC.

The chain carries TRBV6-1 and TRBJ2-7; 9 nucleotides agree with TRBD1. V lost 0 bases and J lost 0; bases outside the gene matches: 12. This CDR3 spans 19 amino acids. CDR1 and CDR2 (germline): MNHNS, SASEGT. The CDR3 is CASSEAHWDRVGVSYEQYF. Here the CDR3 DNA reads TGTGCCAGCAGTGAAGCCCATTGGGACAGGGTGGGAGTCTCCTACGAGCAGTACTTC.

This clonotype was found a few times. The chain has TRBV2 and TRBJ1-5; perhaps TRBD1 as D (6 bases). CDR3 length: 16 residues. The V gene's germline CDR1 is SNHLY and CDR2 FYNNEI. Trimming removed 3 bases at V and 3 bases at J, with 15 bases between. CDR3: CASSDFGQQINQPQHF. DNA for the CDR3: TGTGCCAGCAGTGATTTTGGACAGCAAATCAATCAGCCCCAGCATTTT.

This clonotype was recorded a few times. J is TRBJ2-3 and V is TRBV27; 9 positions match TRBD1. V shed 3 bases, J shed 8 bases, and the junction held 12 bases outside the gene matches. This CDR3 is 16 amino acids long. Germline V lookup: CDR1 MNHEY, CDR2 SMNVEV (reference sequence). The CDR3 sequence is CASSFHRDRAGVTQYF. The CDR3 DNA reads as TGTGCCAGCAGTTTCCACCGGGACAGGGCAGGGGTTACGCAGTATTTT.

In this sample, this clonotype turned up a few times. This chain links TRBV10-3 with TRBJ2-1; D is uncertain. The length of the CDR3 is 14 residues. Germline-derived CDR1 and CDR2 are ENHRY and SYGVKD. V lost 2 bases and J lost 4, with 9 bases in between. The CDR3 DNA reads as TGTGCCATCAGTGAGCCACGGCTATACAATGAGCAGTTCTTC. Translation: CAISEPRLYNEQFF.

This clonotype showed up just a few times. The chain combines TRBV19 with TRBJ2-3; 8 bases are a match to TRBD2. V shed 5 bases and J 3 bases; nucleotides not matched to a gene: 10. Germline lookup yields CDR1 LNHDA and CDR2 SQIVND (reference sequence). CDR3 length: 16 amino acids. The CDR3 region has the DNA TGTGCCAGTAGTCCCGAGGGGAGCGGGAGAACAGATACGCAGTATTTT. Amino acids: CASSPEGSGRTDTQYF.

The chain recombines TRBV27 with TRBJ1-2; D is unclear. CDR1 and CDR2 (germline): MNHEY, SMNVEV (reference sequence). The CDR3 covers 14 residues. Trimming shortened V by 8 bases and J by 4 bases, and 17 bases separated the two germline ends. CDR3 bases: TGTGCCAGCGCACCGGCGGGCAGTACCTATGGCTACACCTTC. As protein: CASAPAGSTYGYTF.

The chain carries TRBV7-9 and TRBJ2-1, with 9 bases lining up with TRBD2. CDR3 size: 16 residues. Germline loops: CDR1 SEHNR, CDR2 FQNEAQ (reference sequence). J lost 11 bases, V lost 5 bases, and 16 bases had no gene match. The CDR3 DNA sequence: TGTGCCAGCAGCCCCATTAGCGGGAGCGAGGGAAGGAAGCAGTTCTTC. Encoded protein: CASSPISGSEGRKQFF. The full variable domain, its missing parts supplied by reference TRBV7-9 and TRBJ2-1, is DTGVSQNPRHKITKRGQNVTFRCDPISEHNRLYWYRQTLGQGPEFLTYFQNEAQLEKSRLLSDRFSAERPKGSFSTLEIQRTEQGDSAMYLCASSPISGSEGRKQFFGPGTRLTVL.